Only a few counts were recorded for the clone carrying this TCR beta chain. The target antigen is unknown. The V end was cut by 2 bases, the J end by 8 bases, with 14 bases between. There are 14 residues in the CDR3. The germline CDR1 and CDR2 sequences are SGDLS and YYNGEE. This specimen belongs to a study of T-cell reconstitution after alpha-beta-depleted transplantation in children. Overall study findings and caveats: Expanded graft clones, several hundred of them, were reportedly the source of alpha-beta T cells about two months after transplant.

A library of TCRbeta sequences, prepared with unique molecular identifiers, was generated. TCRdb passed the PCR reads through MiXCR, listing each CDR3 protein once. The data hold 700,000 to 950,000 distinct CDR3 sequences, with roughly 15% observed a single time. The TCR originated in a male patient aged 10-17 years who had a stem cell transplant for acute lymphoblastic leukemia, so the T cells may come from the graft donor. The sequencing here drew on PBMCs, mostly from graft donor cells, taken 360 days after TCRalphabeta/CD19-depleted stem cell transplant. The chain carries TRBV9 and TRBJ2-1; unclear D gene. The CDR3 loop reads CASSVGLPSDEQFF. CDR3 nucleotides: TGTGCCAGCAGCGTGGGCCTCCCAAGCGATGAGCAGTTCTTC. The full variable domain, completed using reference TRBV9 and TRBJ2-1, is DSGVTQTPKHLITATGQRVTLRCSPRSGDLSVYWYQQSLDQGLQFLIQYYNGEERAKGNILERFSAQQFPDLHSELNLSSLELGDSALYFCASSVGLPSDEQFFGPGTRLTVL.